Shown below are 21 T cell receptor beta chains from a single sample sequenced in a study of T cells in Graves' hyperthyroidism and ophthalmopathy. Authors of the study amplified TCR beta CDR3 regions from RNA transcripts. In the first-round RT-PCR of the TCR CDR3, the HTBI primer set was used. TCRdb independently ran MiXCR on the multiplex PCR reads; one entry per CDR3 protein. Of about 550,000 distinct CDR3 sequences detected, less than 25% appear once; the ten largest clones hold more than 20%. The sequenced sample was blood. These receptors were obtained from a young man with Graves' hyperthyroidism.

This chain joins TRBV30 and TRBJ2-7; D possibly corresponds to TRBD1 (5 bases). This CDR3 spans 13 amino acids. V was shortened by 3 bases and J by 5 bases, with 14 bases between the two germline ends. CDR1 is GTSNPN and CDR2 is SVGIG in the germline V gene (reference sequence). CDR3 sequence reads: CAWSWGREDEQYF. CDR3 nucleotide sequence: TGTGCCTGGAGCTGGGGCAGGGAAGACGAGCAGTACTTC.

This clonotype has a handful of counts. This chain uses TRBV13 with TRBJ2-7; D unresolved. This CDR3 has 15 amino acids. V lost 1 base and J lost 0, with 10 bases in between. Germline CDR1 is PRHDT and CDR2 is FYEKMQ (reference sequence). As DNA, the CDR3 is TGTGCCAGCAGCTTAGATTCGCAGAACTCCTACGAGCAGTACTTC. Translated: CASSLDSQNSYEQYF.

In this sample, this clonotype turned up many times. The gene calls are TRBV15 and TRBJ2-7; the D is unclear. Germline lookup yields CDR1 LNHNV and CDR2 YYDKDF (reference sequence). V was cut by 3 bases and J by 2 bases, with 8 bases left in between. CDR3 length equals 13 residues. CDR3 residues: CATSSDDAYEQYF. In DNA, the CDR3 is TGTGCCACCAGCAGCGACGACGCCTACGAGCAGTACTTC.

This clonotype has ten or more counts. The V call is TRBV27, the J call TRBJ2-7; the match to TRBD2 covers 9 bases. Losses at the gene ends were 3 bases for V and 2 bases for J; bases not matched to a gene: 2. In germline, CDR1 is MNHEY, CDR2 SMNVEV (reference sequence). This CDR3 contains 14 residues. The CDR3 DNA is TGTGCCAGCAGTTTCCAGCGGGGGGCCTACGAGCAGTACTTC. Translated, it gives CASSFQRGAYEQYF.

This clonotype was seen many times. CDR3 residues: CASSLEWGAYEQYF. The CDR3 bases are TGCGCCAGCAGCTTGGAGTGGGGCGCCTACGAGCAGTACTTC. V usage is TRBV5-1 and J usage is TRBJ2-7; D perhaps matches TRBD1 (5 bases). CDR3 length: 14 amino acids. Trimming removed 0 bases at V and 2 bases at J, with 9 bases between. Germline loops: CDR1 SGHRS, CDR2 YFSETQ. The complete variable domain, with remaining parts taken from reference TRBV5-1 and TRBJ2-7, reads KAGVTQTPRYLIKTRGQQVTLSCSPISGHRSVSWYQQTPGQGLQFLFEYFSETQRNKGNFPGRFSGRQFSNSRSEMNVSTLELGDSALYLCASSLEWGAYEQYFGPGTRLTVT.

Many counts were recorded for this clonotype. CDR3 in amino acids: CSARDRGLRNTEAFF. The CDR3 DNA reads as TGCAGTGCTAGAGATCGGGGCCTTCGGAACACTGAAGCTTTCTTT. V and J are TRBV20-1 and TRBJ1-1, with D perhaps matching TRBD1 (5 bases). Germline V gene lookup returns CDR1 DFQATT and CDR2 SNEGSKA (reference sequence). The V gene lost 0 bases and the J gene lost 1 base, with 12 bases spanning the gap. The CDR3 runs 15 residues.

This clonotype was detected ten times or more. The rearrangement uses TRBV24-1 and TRBJ2-7; D call uncertain. The CDR3 loop spans 12 amino acids. V dropped 4 bases and J dropped 2 bases, with 5 bases sitting between them. Germline CDR1 reads KGHDR; CDR2 reads SFDVKD. As DNA, the CDR3 is TGTGCCACCAGTGACGGCACCTACGAGCAGTACTTC. Amino acid sequence: CATSDGTYEQYF.

This clonotype was detected ten times or more. The chain employs TRBV6-2 or TRBV6-3 and TRBJ2-7; D is perhaps TRBD1 (6 bases). The V end was cut by 5 bases, the J end by 0 bases, with 11 bases between. CDR3 length equals 14 residues. CDR1 MNHEY and CDR2 SVGEGT come from the germline V gene. The DNA for the CDR3 is TGTGCCAGCAGTCTCCGGGACAACTCCTACGAGCAGTACTTC. Protein product: CASSLRDNSYEQYF.

CDR3 sequence: CASSPPSGSGRKTQYF. The CDR3 bases are TGTGCCAGCAGCCCACCGTCCGGTAGCGGGAGGAAGACCCAGTACTTC. The V gene is TRBV7-6, the J gene TRBJ2-5; 10 bases line up with TRBD2. V was pared by 5 bases and J by 6 bases, with 12 bases of the junction left unmatched. CDR3 length equals 16 residues. CDR1 and CDR2 from the germline V gene are SGHVS and FNYEAQ. The full variable domain, with the rest looked up from reference TRBV7-6 and TRBJ2-5, is GAGVSQSPRYKVTKRGQDVALRCDPISGHVSLYWYRQALGQGPEFLTYFNYEAQQDKSGLPNDRFSAERPEGSISTLTIQRTEQRDSAMYRCASSPPSGSGRKTQYFGPGTRLLVL.

This clonotype was counted many times. The V call is TRBV20-1, the J call TRBJ1-5, with D unclear. Germline CDR1 and CDR2: DFQATT and SNEGSKA (reference sequence). The CDR3 covers 13 residues. The V and J ends lost 3 bases and 4 bases respectively, with 10 bases between them. The CDR3, as DNA: TGCAGTGCTAGGGCACAGAGAAATCAGCCCCAGCATTTT. This translates into CSARAQRNQPQHF.

The chain is built from TRBV30 and TRBJ2-5, with D possibly TRBD2 on 6 matching bases. Trimming took 3 bases from V and 4 from J, leaving 9 bases between them. Germline CDR1 and CDR2: GTSNPN and SVGIG (reference sequence). The CDR3 extends over 12 amino acids. CDR3 nucleotide sequence: TGTGCCTGGAGCTTGGGGGGAGAGACCCAGTACTTC. This sequence encodes CAWSLGGETQYF.

This clonotype was seen many times. The chain joins TRBV28 to TRBJ2-7; 7 bases are a match to TRBD2. The CDR3 spans 15 residues. Looked up from germline, CDR1 is MDHEN and CDR2 is SYDVKM. V dropped 3 bases and J dropped 0; count of bases not matched to a gene: 5. CDR3 coding DNA: TGTGCCAGCAGTTTTTCAGCGGGGACCTCCTACGAGCAGTACTTC. It encodes CASSFSAGTSYEQYF.

The chain couples TRBV24-1 to TRBJ2-2, with D possibly being TRBD2 (5 bases). CDR3 length: 15 amino acids. Germline assignment: CDR1 KGHDR and CDR2 SFDVKD. Trimming took 9 bases from V and 0 from J, leaving 13 bases between them. CDR3 sequence reads: CATQPRTSNTGELFF. The CDR3 nucleotides are TGTGCCACCCAACCCAGGACTTCGAACACCGGGGAGCTGTTTTTT.

This rearrangement joins TRBV5-1 to TRBJ2-2, with 7 bases identical to TRBD1. Losses at the gene ends were 0 bases for V and 4 bases for J; bases not matched to a gene: 6. CDR1 is SGHRS and CDR2 is YFSETQ in the germline V gene. The CDR3 spans 16 residues. The CDR3 spells CASSLEGALGTGELFF. The DNA for the CDR3 is TGCGCCAGCAGCTTGGAGGGGGCGCTTGGCACCGGGGAGCTGTTTTTT.

This clonotype has ten or more counts. The chain has TRBV10-3 and TRBJ2-7; tentatively, D is TRBD1 (7 bases). V lost 6 bases, J lost 0 bases, and 18 bases lay in between. CDR1 and CDR2 (germline): ENHRY, SYGVKD. The CDR3 runs to 16 residues. CDR3 coding DNA: TGTGCCATCAGGACAGGGTTGCGGGGTAGCTCCTACGAGCAGTACTTC. Translated, it gives CAIRTGLRGSSYEQYF.

The table lists this clonotype with many counts. The DNA of the CDR3 is TGTGCCAGCAGTTTAAGGGGGACAGGGCACGAGCAGTACTTC. It codes for CASSLRGTGHEQYF. The chain joins TRBV27 to TRBJ2-7; 9 bases are a match to TRBD1. The CDR3 runs 14 residues. Germline V gene sequence: CDR1 MNHEY, CDR2 SMNVEV (reference sequence). The trim removed 2 bases at V and 5 bases at J, leaving 4 bases unmatched.

The chain recombines TRBV7-2 with TRBJ2-5; no clear D gene. V lost 4 bases and J lost 2, with 11 bases in between. Germline V lookup: CDR1 SGHTA, CDR2 FQGNSA. This CDR3 spans 14 amino acids. The CDR3 DNA reads TGTGCCAGCAGCTCCCGTGTGGGACAAGAGACCCAGTACTTC. Its protein product is CASSSRVGQETQYF. The entire variable domain, with the rest obtained from reference TRBV7-2 and TRBJ2-5, is as follows: GAGVSQSPSNKVTEKGKDVELRCDPISGHTALYWYRQSLGQGLEFLIYFQGNSAPDKSGLPSDRFSAERTGGSVSTLTIQRTQQEDSAVYLCASSSRVGQETQYFGPGTRLLVL.

This clonotype has just a few counts. V usage is TRBV27 and J usage is TRBJ1-6; D unresolved. CDR1 and CDR2 (germline): MNHEY, SMNVEV (reference sequence). The V end was cut by 0 bases, the J end by 7 bases, with 10 bases between. The CDR3 loop spans 15 amino acids. CDR3 nucleotide sequence: TGTGCCAGCAGTTTATCAAGAGGGATCAATTCACCCCTCCACTTT. Amino acid sequence: CASSLSRGINSPLHF.

This clonotype has at least ten counts. CDR3 nucleotide sequence: TGTGCCAGCAGCTTAGGAGCGCTAGTTTACGAGCAGTACTTC. Its translation is CASSLGALVYEQYF. The chain uses TRBV11-2 and TRBJ2-7; D ambiguous. The germline V gene has CDR1 SGHAT and CDR2 FQNNGV. CDR3 length: 14 residues. V was shortened by 1 base and J by 4 bases, with 11 bases between the two germline ends.

On this clonotype itself: At one boundary the junction diverges from the germline segment, which might be a read error. This chain links TRBV6-2 or TRBV6-3 with TRBJ1-5, with TRBD1 as a possible D gene (5 bases). Germline CDR1 is MNHEY and CDR2 is SVGEGT. The CDR3 spans 13 residues. This CDR3 is CASSPGNNRPQHF. The CDR3 DNA reads as TGTGCCAGCAGCCCAGGGAACAATCGGCCCCAGCATTTT.

There are many counts of this clonotype. The chain couples TRBV6-5 to TRBJ1-3; 12 bases map to TRBD1. V gave up 4 bases and J gave up 4 bases; unmatched junction bases: 5. CDR1 and CDR2 from the germline V gene are MNHEY and SVGAGI. The CDR3 has 16 amino acids. The CDR3 sequence: CASSLGQGAWGNTIYF. The CDR3 DNA is TGTGCCAGCAGTTTGGGACAGGGGGCATGGGGAAACACCATATATTTT.